The 23 T cell receptor beta chains in this list originate from one sample, sequenced in a study of T cells in Graves' hyperthyroidism and ophthalmopathy. Regions amplified from RNA transcripts were the TCR beta CDR3 regions. When the TCR CDR3 underwent first-round RT-PCR, the HTBI primer set was used. TCRdb reanalysed the multiplex PCR reads using MiXCR and keeps one entry per CDR3 protein. Of around 570,000 distinct CDR3 sequences in the sample, around 20% were seen once. Sequencing was performed on blood. These receptors originate from a middle-aged man with Graves' ophthalmopathy.

In this sample, this clonotype turned up a few times. The chain joins TRBV19 to TRBJ2-3, with 11 bases matching TRBD2. The length of the CDR3 is 19 residues. Trimming cost V 4 bases and J 2 bases; bases outside gene matches: 14. CDR1 and CDR2 (germline): LNHDA, SQIVND (reference sequence). Written as DNA, the CDR3 is TGTGCCAGTAGTAGGATAGCGGGAGGGCCCTTTGCGAACACAGATACGCAGTATTTT. As protein: CASSRIAGGPFANTDTQYF.

There are many counts of this clonotype. The chain is built from TRBV6-1 and TRBJ1-6; D call uncertain. The CDR3 runs to 13 residues. CDR1 is MNHNS and CDR2 is SASEGT in the germline V gene. The V gene lost 3 bases and the J gene lost 7 bases, with 7 bases spanning the gap. This CDR3 is CASSESWNSPLHF. The CDR3, as DNA: TGTGCCAGCAGTGAGAGTTGGAATTCACCCCTCCACTTT.

The V and J genes are TRBV5-1 and TRBJ2-7; 9 nucleotides match TRBD1. The junction had 6 bases not matched to a gene; V was cut back by 5 bases and J by 3 bases. The germline V gene encodes CDR1 SGHRS and CDR2 YFSETQ. CDR3 length equals 14 residues. Here the CDR3 reads CASSWTGAYYEQYF. The CDR3, as DNA: TGCGCCAGCAGTTGGACAGGGGCCTACTACGAGCAGTACTTC.

This clonotype was seen many times. The chain recombines TRBV7-2 with TRBJ2-7, with 12 positions matching TRBD2. Trimming at V came to 5 bases and at J to 0 bases, leaving 5 bases not matched to a gene. Germline V CDR1 and CDR2: SGHTA, FQGNSA. CDR3 length equals 16 residues. The DNA of the CDR3 is TGTGCCAGCAGCCCCTGGACTAGCGGGGTCTCCTACGAGCAGTACTTC. Encoded protein: CASSPWTSGVSYEQYF.

This sequence joins TRBV12-3 or TRBV12-4 and TRBJ1-2; TRBD1 matches at 8 bases. Unmatched junction bases numbered 7, after V lost 6 bases and J lost 4 bases. The CDR3 sequence is 14 residues long. DNA of the CDR3: TGTGCCAGCAGCCAGGGGGCGGTGGGCTATGGCTACACCTTC. Its translation: CASSQGAVGYGYTF.

This clonotype has a handful of counts. V is TRBV11-2 and J is TRBJ1-4; D might be TRBD1 (6 bases). The CDR3 length is 15 residues. V dropped 7 bases and J dropped 0 bases, with 12 bases sitting between them. The germline V gene encodes CDR1 SGHAT and CDR2 FQNNGV. The chain's CDR3 is CASTADSATNEKLFF. DNA for the CDR3: TGTGCCAGCACCGCGGACAGCGCAACTAATGAAAAACTGTTTTTT.

This clonotype has a handful of counts. Possible read error: a much larger clone is one base away. The rearrangement uses TRBV6-5 and TRBJ2-7; D remains unclear. Per the germline V gene, CDR1 is MNHEY and CDR2 is SVGAGI. The length of the CDR3 is 15 residues. CDR3 nucleotide sequence: TGTGCCAGCAGTTACTCGGCGGCGACAACCTACGAGCGGTACTTC. Translation: CASSYSAATTYERYF.

This clonotype was seen more than once but under ten times. The chain joins TRBV27 to TRBJ1-1; D remains ambiguous. Germline V CDR1 and CDR2: MNHEY, SMNVEV (reference sequence). The V and J ends lost 6 bases and 0 bases respectively, with 11 bases between them. This CDR3 is 14 amino acids long. DNA of the CDR3: TGTGCCAGCAGAAAAAGGACGGTGAACACTGAAGCTTTCTTT. Translated, it gives CASRKRTVNTEAFF.

Ten or more counts support this clonotype. The V call is TRBV11-2, the J call TRBJ2-2; D gene ambiguous. The CDR3 has 15 amino acids. Looked up from germline, CDR1 is SGHAT and CDR2 is FQNNGV. The germline V and J ends were trimmed by 6 bases and 4 bases, with 15 bases remaining between them. The CDR3 DNA follows: TGTGCCAGCAGTCTTACCGGATATCTCACCGGGGAGCTGTTTTTT. Its translation is CASSLTGYLTGELFF.

This clonotype has just a few counts. The V call is TRBV28, the J call TRBJ1-2, with TRBD1 as a possible D gene (5 bases). Germline V lookup: CDR1 MDHEN, CDR2 SYDVKM. The CDR3 runs 13 residues. V was shortened by 6 bases and J by 3 bases, with 11 bases between the two germline ends. CDR3: CASRNPGDYGYTF. The CDR3 coding sequence is TGTGCCAGCAGAAACCCGGGGGACTATGGCTACACCTTC.

In its sample, this clonotype was seen a few times. The chain recombines TRBV4-1 with TRBJ2-1; 9 bases are a match to TRBD2. There are 15 residues in the CDR3. Germline assignment: CDR1 MGHRA and CDR2 YSYEKL. V was clipped by 1 base and J by 7 bases; unmatched bases: 5. The CDR3 DNA is TGCGCCAGCAGCCAAGTAGCGGGAGAGGTTAATGAGCAGTTCTTC. Translation gives CASSQVAGEVNEQFF.

V is TRBV7-9 and J is TRBJ2-5; D tentatively fits TRBD1 or TRBD2 (5 bases each). Germline V gives CDR1 SEHNR, CDR2 FQNEAQ (reference sequence). The length of the CDR3 is 15 residues. The V end lost 5 bases, the J end lost 5 bases, and 18 bases lay between the germline ends. The CDR3 coding sequence is TGTGCCAGCAGCGCACTCCGGGACCACTTGGAGACCCAGTACTTC. This sequence encodes CASSALRDHLETQYF.

The rearrangement joins TRBV5-5 to TRBJ2-2; D uncertain. This CDR3 has 16 amino acids. V lost 0 bases, J lost 0 bases, and 9 bases lay in between. From germline, CDR1 is SGHKS and CDR2 YYEKEE (reference sequence). This chain's CDR3 is CASSLAGAPNTGELFF. CDR3 in DNA: TGTGCCAGCAGCTTGGCCGGTGCCCCGAACACCGGGGAGCTGTTTTTT.

A few counts support this clonotype. The V and J genes are TRBV20-1 and TRBJ2-1; 8 positions match TRBD2. The CDR3 covers 17 residues. V shed 0 bases and J 8 bases; nucleotides not matched to a gene: 15. Per germline, CDR1 DFQATT and CDR2 SNEGSKA (reference sequence). The CDR3 DNA follows: TGCAGTGCTAGAGAAATCGGGAGGGGACTCCAGCAGTATGAGCAGTTCTTC. Its protein product is CSAREIGRGLQQYEQFF.

The chain uses TRBV4-1 and TRBJ2-7; D is unclear. Germline V gene lookup returns CDR1 MGHRA and CDR2 YSYEKL. The CDR3 runs to 13 residues. V was pared by 4 bases and J by 4 bases, with 11 bases between. The CDR3 nucleotides read TGCGCCAGCAGCCCGCACGATGGGTACGAGCAGTACTTC. This encodes CASSPHDGYEQYF.

In this sample, this clonotype turned up many times. V is TRBV5-1 and J is TRBJ2-1; D call uncertain. The CDR3 length is 15 residues. Germline CDR1 SGHRS, CDR2 YFSETQ. V shed 4 bases and J shed 5 bases, with 16 bases lying between them. The CDR3 sequence: CASSPPSGYHNEQFF. CDR3 nucleotides: TGCGCCAGCAGCCCCCCTTCCGGGTACCACAATGAGCAGTTCTTC.

This chain joins TRBV10-3 and TRBJ2-3; 8 nucleotides align to TRBD2. CDR3 length: 14 amino acids. Germline values: CDR1 ENHRY, CDR2 SYGVKD. Trimming took 8 bases from V and 3 from J; bases not matched to a gene: 7. The CDR3 nucleotides are TGTGCCATCGGTTTAGCGGGGAGTACAGATACGCAGTATTTT. This gives the protein CAIGLAGSTDTQYF.

This clonotype was seen a handful of times. This chain connects TRBV6-2 or TRBV6-3 to TRBJ2-1; D gene uncertain. CDR1 is MNHEY and CDR2 is SVGEGT in the germline V gene. V was trimmed by 9 bases and J by 4 bases, leaving 13 bases between them. The CDR3 is 13 amino acids. CDR3 sequence (DNA): TGTGCCAGTAGTCCGTATATTTACAATGAGCAGTTCTTC. As protein: CASSPYIYNEQFF.

The chain links TRBV30 to TRBJ1-2; TRBD1 matches 11 bases. The J segment lost 4 bases and the V segment lost 3 bases, leaving 10 bases of the junction unmatched. Germline V gene sequence: CDR1 GTSNPN, CDR2 SVGIG (reference sequence). The CDR3 totals 16 residues. The CDR3, as DNA: TGTGCCTGGAGACCCGCTGGGACAGGGGGACGCTATGGCTACACCTTC. This translates into CAWRPAGTGGRYGYTF. The full variable domain, its missing parts supplied by reference TRBV30 and TRBJ1-2, is SQTIHQWPATLVQPVGSPLSLECTVEGTSNPNLYWYRQAAGRGLQLLFYSVGIGQISSEVPQNLSASRPQDRQFILSSKKLLLSDSGFYLCAWRPAGTGGRYGYTFGSGTRLTVV.

This clonotype was counted ten times or more. The rearrangement joins TRBV28 to TRBJ2-7; unclear D gene. CDR3 length: 12 residues. With 7 bases removed from V and 2 bases from J, the gap between germline ends came to 9 bases. Germline V lookup: CDR1 MDHEN, CDR2 SYDVKM. Here the CDR3 reads CASNTRAYEQYF. CDR3 nucleotide sequence: TGTGCCAGCAACACCAGAGCCTACGAGCAGTACTTC.

This clonotype came up a few times. CDR3 region: CATSRRQGGSNQPQHF. In DNA form, the CDR3 reads TGTGCCACCAGCAGACGCCAGGGGGGCAGCAATCAGCCCCAGCATTTT. The gene calls are TRBV15 and TRBJ1-5, with 7 bases identical to TRBD1. The CDR3 consists of 16 residues. Germline V gives CDR1 LNHNV, CDR2 YYDKDF (reference sequence). V was clipped by 2 bases and J by 1 base; unmatched bases: 5.

This clonotype has at least ten counts. The genes are TRBV28 and TRBJ2-7; D gene ambiguous. This CDR3 has 13 amino acids. Germline loops: CDR1 MDHEN, CDR2 SYDVKM. V gave up 3 bases and J gave up 3 bases, with 9 bases separating them. Here the CDR3 DNA reads TGTGCCAGCAGTTTCGTTGGGGTCTACGAGCAGTACTTC. Amino acids: CASSFVGVYEQYF.

In its sample, this clonotype was seen many times. CDR3: CASRHTNEKLFF. The CDR3 DNA reads TGTGCCAGCAGACATACTAATGAAAAACTGTTTTTT. J is TRBJ1-4 and V is TRBV12-3 or TRBV12-4; no clear D. This CDR3 spans 12 amino acids. V shed 6 bases and J shed 2 bases, with 4 bases lying between them.